This TCR beta chain appears in the sequencing data of a study of response to subunit inactivated influenza vaccine. In regard to this clonotype: The antigen is unknown.

Study-wide findings and caveats: Researchers suggested that each seasonal influenza vaccination recruits few new T cells.

TCRdb re-derived calls from the RT-PCR reads in MiXCR, one entry per CDR3 protein. Among hundreds of thousands of distinct CDR3 sequences listed, about 14% were seen once. CDR1 is LGHNA and CDR2 is YNFKEQ in the germline V gene. The V segment lost 0 bases and the J segment 2 bases; nucleotides outside the gene matches: 5. This CDR3 has 16 amino acids. The sequencing used PBMCs from blood, collected approximately 15 days before vaccination. The genes are TRBV4-2 and TRBJ2-7; 9 bases fit TRBD2. The TCR comes from a man aged 50 to 59 who received an inactivated influenza vaccine. The CDR3 protein is CASSQDPSGNAYEQYF. Written as DNA, the CDR3 is TGTGCCAGCAGCCAAGATCCTAGCGGGAATGCCTACGAGCAGTACTTC.